This TCR beta chain derives from a study of blood T cell repertoires in COVID-19. Study overall: The analysed material was cDNA or gDNA that came from T cells, B-cell-depleted T cells, or PBMCs.

Under the authors' procedure: Reference gene primer amplification yielded estimated nucleated cell counts. Profiling relied on immunoSEQ multiplex PCR, and the TCRdb table lists in-frame clones only, not all of them. V and J calls and clone size are given by that table; D and trimming were obtained from the DNA. The sample lists roughly 100,000 clones, around 83% seen once, with 2.5% to 3.5% in the top ten. The CDR3 totals 15 residues. Per germline, CDR1 LGHNA and CDR2 YNFKEQ. V lost 4 bases to trimming and J lost 1 base, with 13 bases between them. The sequence was obtained from a woman aged 80 or over with active or convalescent COVID-19. Input material: peripheral blood. The genes are TRBV4-2 and TRBJ1-2; unclear D gene. The CDR3 sequence: CASSPGGSNNYGYTF. The CDR3 DNA is TGTGCCAGCAGCCCCGGAGGATCTAATAACTATGGCTACACCTTC.